The clone carrying this TCR beta chain was counted only a few times. Its antigen is not known. This entry belongs to a study of blood T cells in healthy people across ages. Regarding the study as a whole: In these data, TCR beta diversity tracked strongly with naive T cell percentage. Compared with aged donors, long-lived donors showed fewer expanded clones, suggesting selection.

Then a second PCR, running about 6 to 12 cycles, was carried out with a sample-barcoded 5' primer and a J-beta primer mix. TCRdb fed the 5' RACE reads into MiXCR, producing one record per CDR3 protein. The table lists about 770,000 distinct CDR3 sequences, under 45% of them singletons. Sample: blood. The sequence came from a man aged 60-69 years in good health.

The CDR3 region has the DNA TGTGCCACATGCAAAACAGGGGGCTACGAGCAGTACTTC. This translates into CATCKTGGYEQYF. The chain has TRBV10-3 and TRBJ2-7; TRBD1 agrees at 8 bases. Looked up from germline, CDR1 is ENHRY and CDR2 is SYGVKD. The CDR3 totals 13 residues. J was trimmed by 3 bases and V by 10 bases; bases with no gene match: 8.